Listed here are 20 T cell receptor beta chains from one sample, sequenced in a study of blood T cell repertoires in COVID-19. The table came from immunoSEQ multiplex PCR; TCRdb's copy has only in-frame clones and leaves some out. The sample lists 260,000 or so clones, around 88% occurring once. The sample comprised peripheral blood. The receptors were gathered from a man older than 75 with acute or convalescent COVID-19.

This chain links TRBV20-1 with TRBJ2-2; 12 positions match TRBD2. The CDR3 loop spans 17 amino acids. Germline V gives CDR1 DFQATT, CDR2 SNEGSKA (reference sequence). The V and J ends lost 3 bases and 8 bases, in that order; junction bases with no gene match: 13. The CDR3 DNA is TGCAGTGCTAGTCGGCTAGCGGGAGGGCAGGGGACTGGGGAGCTGTTTTTT. It specifies CSASRLAGGQGTGELFF.

The rearrangement uses TRBV11-1 and TRBJ2-7; unclear D gene. In germline, CDR1 is SGHAT, CDR2 FQDESV (reference sequence). CDR3 length: 12 amino acids. V dropped 5 bases and J dropped 6 bases, with 11 bases sitting between them. This chain's CDR3 is CASSGDVREQYF. The CDR3 bases are TGTGCCAGCAGCGGAGACGTACGCGAGCAGTACTTC.

The chain couples TRBV2 to TRBJ1-1; 9 bases fit TRBD1. The V and J ends lost 6 bases and 3 bases, in that order; junction bases with no gene match: 5. The germline V gene has CDR1 SNHLY and CDR2 FYNNEI. The CDR3 sequence is 14 residues long. CDR3 bases: TGTGCCAGCAGGACGAGACAGGGGGACACTGAAGCTTTCTTT. This sequence encodes CASRTRQGDTEAFF.

Notes on this clone: The junction departs from the called germline gene at one end, perhaps through a read error. The chain combines TRBV7-8 with TRBJ2-7; 8 bases line up with TRBD1. The CDR3 has 13 amino acids. Per germline, CDR1 SGHVS and CDR2 FQNEAQ. CDR3 sequence reads: CASSPPPGQVQAF. The CDR3 DNA follows: TGTGCCAGCAGCCCGCCCCCGGGACAGGTCCAGGCCTTC.

The J gene is TRBJ2-2, the V gene TRBV24-1; D ambiguous. Germline-derived CDR1 and CDR2 are KGHDR and SFDVKD. V shed 3 bases and J shed 6 bases, with 7 bases lying between them. This CDR3 has 13 residues. The DNA for the CDR3 is TGTGCCACCAGTGATATCGTGTCCGGGGAGCTGTTTTTT. Its translation is CATSDIVSGELFF.

This chain links TRBV7-3 with TRBJ1-1; D possibly corresponds to TRBD1 (5 bases). From germline, CDR1 is SGHTA and CDR2 FQGTGA. There are 14 residues in the CDR3. V was shortened by 5 bases and J by 3 bases, with 13 bases between the two germline ends. CDR3 DNA sequence: TGTGCCAGCAGCCATGGGAAAGGGGACACTGAAGCTTTCTTT. Encoded protein: CASSHGKGDTEAFF.

The chain couples TRBV30 to TRBJ1-1, with D possibly TRBD1 on 5 matching bases. V shed 4 bases and J shed 3 bases, with 12 bases lying between them. The CDR3 consists of 13 residues. The V gene's germline CDR1 is GTSNPN and CDR2 SVGIG (reference sequence). The CDR3 bases are TGTGCCTGGAAGGGCAGGGCGGACACTGAAGCTTTCTTT. Its translation: CAWKGRADTEAFF.

The V gene is TRBV18, the J gene TRBJ2-7; D perhaps matches TRBD1 (6 bases). Per germline, CDR1 KGHSH and CDR2 LQKENI. V was clipped by 1 base and J by 3 bases, with 10 bases between them. This CDR3 has 14 residues. CDR3 region: CASSPREGGYEQYF. The CDR3 DNA reads as TGTGCCAGCTCACCACGCGAAGGGGGCTACGAGCAGTACTTC.

This chain uses TRBV5-1 with TRBJ1-5; TRBD1 aligns across 7 bases. V shed 0 bases and J 4 bases; nucleotides not matched to a gene: 4. Germline loops: CDR1 SGHRS, CDR2 YFSETQ. The CDR3 is 15 residues long. CDR3 nucleotides: TGCGCCAGCAGCTTGGTGTCAGGGGGAAATCAGCCCCAGCATTTT. Amino acid sequence: CASSLVSGGNQPQHF.

The chain is built from TRBV2 and TRBJ1-2; possibly TRBD1 for D (6 bases). Per germline, CDR1 SNHLY and CDR2 FYNNEI. V lost 6 bases, J lost 7 bases, and 15 bases lay in between. The CDR3 spans 13 residues. This CDR3 is CASRDTQGRGYTF. In DNA, the CDR3 is TGTGCCAGCAGGGACACACAGGGACGTGGCTACACCTTC.

The rearrangement uses TRBV5-4 and TRBJ1-1; a weak D match, TRBD1 (6 bases). Germline loops: CDR1 SGHNT, CDR2 YYREEE (reference sequence). The CDR3 is 15 amino acids. Trimming removed 4 bases from V and 5 bases from J, with 18 bases in between. The DNA of the CDR3 is TGTGCCAGCAGCCCCAGGGAGGGGGGCTGGACTGAAGCTTTCTTT. It codes for CASSPREGGWTEAFF. The full variable domain, in which reference TRBV5-4 and TRBJ1-1 provide the parts outside the CDR3, is ETGVTQSPTHLIKTRGQQVTLRCSSQSGHNTVSWYQQALGQGPQFIFQYYREEENGRGNFPPRFSGLQFPNYSSELNVNALELDDSALYLCASSPREGGWTEAFFGQGTRLTVV.

The chain uses TRBV7-9 and TRBJ1-1, with TRBD1 as a possible D gene (6 bases). From germline, CDR1 is SEHNR and CDR2 FQNEAQ (reference sequence). The V end lost 3 bases, the J end lost 1 base, and 12 bases lay between the germline ends. The CDR3 is made up of 15 amino acids. CDR3 region: CASSFYREKNTEAFF. The CDR3 DNA follows: TGTGCCAGCAGCTTTTACAGGGAAAAGAACACTGAAGCTTTCTTT.

The chain's CDR3 is CASGGSWSRGRAYEQYF. The CDR3, as DNA: TGTGCCAGCGGGGGATCTTGGTCCAGGGGTAGGGCGTACGAGCAGTACTTC. The chain recombines TRBV3-1 (or the pseudogene TRBV3-2) with TRBJ2-7, with D perhaps TRBD1 (6 bases). Germline assignment: CDR1 LGHDT and CDR2 YNNKEL (reference sequence). This CDR3 region has 17 residues. V was cut by 8 bases and J by 4 bases, with 27 bases left in between.

To note about this clone: At the DNA level, this CDR3 is encoded by other sequences in the same sample as well. The gene calls are TRBV5-1 and TRBJ1-1, with D perhaps TRBD1 (6 bases). Germline loops: CDR1 SGHRS, CDR2 YFSETQ. The CDR3 spans 13 residues. The ends were cut back, 4 bases at V and 2 bases at J, with 9 bases in the middle. CDR3 sequence reads: CASSLTGNTEAFF. The CDR3 DNA follows: TGCGCCAGCAGCCTGACAGGAAACACTGAAGCTTTCTTT.

This clone was seen just once. The chain uses TRBV2 and TRBJ2-1, with 8 bases matching TRBD2. The germline CDR1 and CDR2 sequences are SNHLY and FYNNEI. CDR3 length: 15 residues. The trim removed 1 base at V and 7 bases at J, leaving 6 bases unmatched. CDR3 sequence (DNA): TGTGCCAGCAGTGAAGGTAGCGGGGTTCTGAATGAGCAGTTCTTC. This codes for CASSEGSGVLNEQFF. The whole variable domain, filled in from reference TRBV2 and TRBJ2-1, reads EPEVTQTPSHQVTQMGQEVILRCVPISNHLYFYWYRQILGQKVEFLVSFYNNEISEKSEIFDDQFSVERPDGSNFTLKIRSTKLEDSAMYFCASSEGSGVLNEQFFGPGTRLTVL.

This clone was observed a few times. Other DNA sequences in this sample translate to the same CDR3. J is TRBJ2-7 and V is TRBV9; 12 positions match TRBD2. The CDR3 covers 14 residues. Losses at the gene ends were 3 bases for V and 5 bases for J; bases not matched to a gene: 3. From germline, CDR1 is SGDLS and CDR2 YYNGEE. The CDR3 is CASSATSGSDEQYF. CDR3 in DNA: TGTGCCAGCAGCGCGACTAGCGGGAGCGACGAGCAGTACTTC. Based on the CDR3 plus reference TRBV9 and TRBJ2-7, the full variable domain is DSGVTQTPKHLITATGQRVTLRCSPRSGDLSVYWYQQSLDQGLQFLIQYYNGEERAKGNILERFSAQQFPDLHSELNLSSLELGDSALYFCASSATSGSDEQYFGPGTRLTVT.

This sequence joins TRBV6-6 and TRBJ1-3; perhaps TRBD1 as D (5 bases). Trimming left V 8 bases short and J 1 base short, with 15 bases between. Per germline, CDR1 MNHNY and CDR2 SVGAGI (reference sequence). The CDR3 loop spans 15 amino acids. DNA of the CDR3: TGTGCCAGCTGGACAACGGGCCATTCTGGAAACACCATATATTTT. This encodes CASWTTGHSGNTIYF.

V gene TRBV3-1 (or the pseudogene TRBV3-2) combines with J gene TRBJ2-5, with 8 positions matching TRBD2. Trimming took 4 bases from V and 2 from J; bases not matched to a gene: 6. Germline V CDR1 and CDR2: LGHDT, YNNKEL (reference sequence). This CDR3 has 15 amino acids. The CDR3 loop is CASSLRGGGQETQYF. The CDR3 region has the DNA TGTGCCAGCAGCCTTCGGGGGGGAGGGCAAGAGACCCAGTACTTC.

The gene calls are TRBV10-3 and TRBJ2-2, with a tentative D call TRBD2 (5 bases). The CDR3 is 17 amino acids. Trimming left V 4 bases short and J 0 bases short, with 15 bases between. CDR1 is ENHRY and CDR2 is SYGVKD in the germline V gene. CDR3 amino acids: CAISVTPGETNTGELFF. In nucleotides, the CDR3 is TGTGCCATCAGTGTAACCCCCGGGGAGACGAACACCGGGGAGCTGTTTTTT.

The chain is built from TRBV10-3 and TRBJ2-7; 7 bases fit TRBD2. CDR3 length equals 17 residues. Looked up from germline, CDR1 is ENHRY and CDR2 is SYGVKD. V shed 4 bases and J 6 bases; nucleotides not matched to a gene: 18. For the CDR3, the DNA is TGTGCCATCAGTGCCGACGAAAGACTAGCACCCTCGTCCGAGCAGTACTTC. It is translated as CAISADERLAPSSEQYF.